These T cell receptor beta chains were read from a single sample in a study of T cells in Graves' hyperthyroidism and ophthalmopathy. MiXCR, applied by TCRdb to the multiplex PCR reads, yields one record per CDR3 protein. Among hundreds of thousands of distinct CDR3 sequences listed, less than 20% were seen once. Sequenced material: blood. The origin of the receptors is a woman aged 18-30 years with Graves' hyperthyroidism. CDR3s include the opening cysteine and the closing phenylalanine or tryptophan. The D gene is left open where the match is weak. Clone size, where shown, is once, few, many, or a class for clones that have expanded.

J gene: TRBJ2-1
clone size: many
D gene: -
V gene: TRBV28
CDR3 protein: CASSTADRVLAGGSPSSYNEQFF
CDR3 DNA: TGTGCCAGCAGTACCGCGGACAGGGTTCTAGCGGGCGGATCTCCCAGCTCCTACAATGAGCAGTTCTTC

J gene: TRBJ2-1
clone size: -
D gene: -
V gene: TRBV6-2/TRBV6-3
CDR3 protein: CASSWGVYNEQFF
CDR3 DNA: TGTGCCAGCAGTTGGGGGGTTTACAATGAGCAGTTCTTC

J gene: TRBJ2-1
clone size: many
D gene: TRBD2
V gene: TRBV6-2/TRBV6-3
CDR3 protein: CASSRRGGANNEQFF
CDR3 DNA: TGTGCCAGCAGTCGGAGGGGAGGGGCAAACAATGAGCAGTTCTTC

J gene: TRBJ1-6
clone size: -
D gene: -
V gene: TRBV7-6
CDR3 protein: CASSQRWNNSPLHF
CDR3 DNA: TGTGCCAGCAGCCAGCGGTGGAATAATTCACCCCTCCACTTT

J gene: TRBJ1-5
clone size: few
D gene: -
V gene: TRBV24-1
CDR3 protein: CATSDNAVGSGQPQHF
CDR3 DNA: TGTGCCACCAGTGATAATGCAGTGGGGTCGGGTCAGCCCCAGCATTTT

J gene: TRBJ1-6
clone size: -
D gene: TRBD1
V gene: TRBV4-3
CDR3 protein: CASSQDARGNSPLHF
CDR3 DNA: TGCGCCAGCAGCCAAGACGCCAGGGGGAATTCACCCCTCCACTTT

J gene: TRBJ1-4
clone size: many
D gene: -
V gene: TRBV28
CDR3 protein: CASREYGNEKLFF
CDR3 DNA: TGTGCCAGCAGAGAGTACGGTAATGAAAAACTGTTTTTT

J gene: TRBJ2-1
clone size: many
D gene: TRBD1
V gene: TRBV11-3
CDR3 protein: CASSGTGGDEQFF
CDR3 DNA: TGTGCCAGCAGCGGGACAGGGGGGGATGAGCAGTTCTTC

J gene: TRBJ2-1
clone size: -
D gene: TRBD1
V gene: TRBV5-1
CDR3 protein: CASKTGTDNYEQFF
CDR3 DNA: TGCGCCAGCAAGACAGGGACGGACAATTATGAGCAGTTCTTC

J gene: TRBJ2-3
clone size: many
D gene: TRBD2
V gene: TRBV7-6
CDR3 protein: CASSLGTLAGGRTDTQYF
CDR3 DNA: TGTGCCAGCAGCTTAGGAACCCTAGCGGGGGGGCGCACAGATACGCAGTATTTT

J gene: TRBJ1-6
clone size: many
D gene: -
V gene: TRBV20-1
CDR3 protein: CSAVEPRGNSPLHF
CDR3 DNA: TGCAGTGCTGTGGAACCGAGGGGAAATTCACCCCTCCACTTT

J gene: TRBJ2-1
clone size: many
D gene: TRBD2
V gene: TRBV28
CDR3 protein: CASSQTSGRRHEQFF
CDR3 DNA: TGTGCCAGCAGCCAGACTAGCGGGAGAAGACATGAGCAGTTCTTC

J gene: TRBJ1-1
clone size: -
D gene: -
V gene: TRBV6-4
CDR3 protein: CASRAPKAHRRNTEAFF
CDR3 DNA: TGTGCCAGCAGGGCCCCTAAGGCCCACAGGCGTAACACTGAAGCTTTCTTT

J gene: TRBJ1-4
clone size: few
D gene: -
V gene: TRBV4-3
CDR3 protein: CASSPTRGANEKLFF
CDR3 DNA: TGCGCCAGCAGCCCGACCAGGGGAGCTAATGAAAAACTGTTTTTT

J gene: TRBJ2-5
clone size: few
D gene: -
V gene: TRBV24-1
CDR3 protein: CATGFQETQYF
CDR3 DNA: TGTGCCACCGGATTTCAAGAGACCCAGTACTTC

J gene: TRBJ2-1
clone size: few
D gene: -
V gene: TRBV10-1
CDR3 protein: CASSGGHIGNEQFF
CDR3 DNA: TGCGCCAGCAGTGGGGGACATATCGGCAATGAGCAGTTCTTC

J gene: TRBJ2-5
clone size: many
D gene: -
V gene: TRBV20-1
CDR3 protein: CSARDPVGYQITQETQYF
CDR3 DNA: TGCAGTGCTAGAGATCCTGTGGGGTACCAGATAACGCAAGAGACCCAGTACTTC

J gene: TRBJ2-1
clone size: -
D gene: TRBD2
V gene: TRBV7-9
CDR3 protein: CASTLDSSGSLFSSYNEQFF
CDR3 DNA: TGTGCCAGCACATTGGATTCTAGCGGGAGCCTTTTTAGCTCCTACAATGAGCAGTTCTTC

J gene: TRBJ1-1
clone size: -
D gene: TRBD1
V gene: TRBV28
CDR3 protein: CASSLSGTGAEAFF
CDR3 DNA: TGTGCCAGCAGTTTATCCGGGACAGGGGCTGAAGCTTTCTTT

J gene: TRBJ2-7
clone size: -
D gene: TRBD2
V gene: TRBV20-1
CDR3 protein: CSASASGGNYEQYF
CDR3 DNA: TGCAGTGCGTCGGCTAGCGGGGGCAACTACGAGCAGTACTTC

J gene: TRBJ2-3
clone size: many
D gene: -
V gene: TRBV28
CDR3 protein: CASSLGLLEDTQYF
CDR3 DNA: TGTGCCAGCAGTTTAGGCCTCCTTGAGGATACGCAGTATTTT

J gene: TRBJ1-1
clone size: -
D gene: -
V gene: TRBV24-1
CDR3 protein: CATSSSGIGEAFF
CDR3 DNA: TGTGCCACCAGTAGCTCTGGTATAGGCGAAGCTTTCTTT

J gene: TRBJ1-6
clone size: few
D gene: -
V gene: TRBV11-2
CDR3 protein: CASRERGSSSYNSPLHF
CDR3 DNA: TGTGCCAGCAGAGAAAGGGGGTCAAGCTCCTATAATTCACCCCTCCACTTT

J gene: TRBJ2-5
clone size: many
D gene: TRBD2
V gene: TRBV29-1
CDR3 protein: CSVSGAQETQYF
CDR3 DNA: TGCAGCGTTAGCGGGGCCCAAGAGACCCAGTACTTC